The 25 T cell receptor beta chains below were found in one sample sequenced in a study of blood T cell repertoires in COVID-19. Produced via immunoSEQ multiplex PCR; TCRdb's table is partial and in-frame only. The sample includes about 16,000 clones, approximately 93% of them seen just once. Sequencing was done on a sample of peripheral blood. The source is a human donor in a cohort sampled during active COVID-19.

The rearrangement uses TRBV28 and TRBJ2-4; a weak D match, TRBD1 (6 bases). CDR1 and CDR2 from the germline V gene are MDHEN and SYDVKM. Trimming left V 6 bases short and J 9 bases short, with 18 bases between. This CDR3 contains 14 residues. The chain's CDR3 is CASRETGGGSIQYF. CDR3 DNA: TGTGCCAGCAGGGAGACAGGTGGTGGGAGCATTCAGTACTTC.

In this sample, this clone turned up a few times. The genes are TRBV28 and TRBJ1-5; 9 positions agree with TRBD1. V lost 7 bases and J lost 6; bases outside the gene matches: 7. Per the germline V gene, CDR1 is MDHEN and CDR2 is SYDVKM. This CDR3 contains 14 residues. The chain's CDR3 is CASIPTGGTQPQHF. The CDR3 bases are TGTGCCAGCATCCCTACAGGGGGCACTCAGCCCCAGCATTTT.

This chain uses TRBV10-3 with TRBJ2-7, with 13 nucleotides matching TRBD2. The V gene end was trimmed by 8 bases and the J gene end by 4 bases; junction bases not matched to a gene: 5. CDR1 and CDR2 (germline): ENHRY, SYGVKD. The CDR3 contains 14 residues. CDR3 amino acids: CAIRTSGSVYEQYF. The CDR3 coding sequence is TGTGCCATCCGGACTAGCGGGAGCGTTTACGAGCAGTACTTC.

This rearrangement joins TRBV6-5 to TRBJ2-6, with D unclear. Germline lookup yields CDR1 MNHEY and CDR2 SVGAGI. This CDR3 contains 16 residues. The germline V and J ends were trimmed by 1 base and 9 bases, with 16 bases remaining between them. CDR3: CASSYLGGRSYNVLTF. The CDR3 bases are TGTGCCAGCAGTTACTTAGGTGGCAGGTCCTACAACGTCCTGACTTTC.

This clone was recorded only once. V and J are TRBV20-1 and TRBJ1-2; TRBD1 agrees at 7 bases. CDR1 and CDR2 (germline): DFQATT, SNEGSKA (reference sequence). V dropped 3 bases and J dropped 6; count of bases not matched to a gene: 13. The CDR3 loop spans 15 amino acids. The CDR3 bases are TGCAGTGCTAGTCCCTCGACAGGGCTTGCCCATGGCTACACCTTC. As protein: CSASPSTGLAHGYTF.

The chain couples TRBV19 to TRBJ2-2; D unclear. V was cut by 5 bases and J by 6 bases, with 13 bases left in between. The CDR3 contains 14 residues. In germline, CDR1 is LNHDA, CDR2 SQIVND (reference sequence). The CDR3 sequence: CASSPVFGSGELFF. As DNA, the CDR3 is TGTGCCAGTAGTCCCGTTTTTGGCTCCGGGGAGCTGTTTTTT.

The J gene is TRBJ2-3, the V gene TRBV5-4, with D perhaps matching TRBD1 (6 bases). This CDR3 contains 15 residues. V was shortened by 4 bases and J by 0 bases, with 12 bases between the two germline ends. The germline CDR1 and CDR2 sequences are SGHNT and YYREEE (reference sequence). CDR3 sequence (DNA): TGTGCCAGCAGCCAGGACAGTTCTAGCACAGATACGCAGTATTTT. It encodes CASSQDSSSTDTQYF.

The chain links TRBV6-5 to TRBJ1-1; 7 nucleotides agree with TRBD1. The CDR3 contains 15 residues. The germline gives CDR1 MNHEY, CDR2 SVGAGI. V shed 5 bases, J shed 0 bases, and the junction held 6 bases outside the gene matches. CDR3 nucleotides: TGTGCCAGCAGTACAACAGGGGAGATGAACACTGAAGCTTTCTTT. Translating gives CASSTTGEMNTEAFF.

A note on this clone: The junction shows a germline mismatch at one end, possibly a read error. The genes are TRBV12-3 or TRBV12-4 and TRBJ1-2; D is perhaps TRBD1 (6 bases). The CDR3 extends over 11 amino acids. CDR3 in DNA: TGTGCTAGCAGGGGAGTTGGTGGCTACACCTTC. Translating gives CASRGVGGYTF.

The J gene is TRBJ1-5, the V gene TRBV6-5, with D hard to call. The germline gives CDR1 MNHEY, CDR2 SVGAGI. Between the trimmed V and J ends, which lost 6 bases and 4 bases, there was a span of 16 bases. The CDR3 extends over 15 amino acids. This CDR3 reads CASSTRYEMNQPQHF. In nucleotides, the CDR3 is TGTGCCAGCAGCACCAGGTATGAGATGAATCAGCCCCAGCATTTT.

This clone was seen a few times. This chain links TRBV29-1 with TRBJ1-2; no definite D call. CDR1 SQVTM and CDR2 ANQGSEA come from the germline V gene. The CDR3 has 12 residues. The V and J ends lost 3 bases and 8 bases respectively, with 13 bases between them. The CDR3 DNA sequence: TGCAGCGTTGAGAAGACTCTTTCGGGCTACACCTTC. It encodes CSVEKTLSGYTF.

This rearrangement joins TRBV27 to TRBJ1-1; TRBD1 might be the D (6 bases). The CDR3 has 14 amino acids. The germline V and J ends were trimmed by 6 bases and 1 base, with 12 bases remaining between them. Germline CDR1 is MNHEY and CDR2 is SMNVEV (reference sequence). The CDR3 region has the DNA TGTGCCAGCAGCCTGACAGGTGGGAACACTGAAGCTTTCTTT. Amino acids: CASSLTGGNTEAFF.

This clone was recorded only once. V and J are TRBV11-2 and TRBJ1-1; a possible D gene is TRBD1 (5 bases). This CDR3 region has 12 residues. The germline V gene encodes CDR1 SGHAT and CDR2 FQNNGV. With 4 bases removed from V and 5 bases from J, the gap between germline ends came to 8 bases. CDR3 nucleotide sequence: TGTGCCAGCAGCTCCGGGGGAACTGAAGCTTTCTTT. Translated, it gives CASSSGGTEAFF.

This chain uses TRBV11-2 with TRBJ2-7, with 8 bases identical to TRBD1. Germline loops: CDR1 SGHAT, CDR2 FQNNGV. CDR3 length: 14 residues. V shed 3 bases, J shed 2 bases, and the junction held 3 bases outside the gene matches. CDR3 in DNA: TGTGCCAGCAGCTTCGGACAGGGTACCTACGAGCAGTACTTC. Translation: CASSFGQGTYEQYF.

This clone is a singleton in its sample. The rearrangement uses TRBV27 and TRBJ1-2; 7 bases are a match to TRBD1. The germline V gene encodes CDR1 MNHEY and CDR2 SMNVEV (reference sequence). V trimming: 8 bases; J trimming: 6 bases; junction bases outside the gene matches: 12. This CDR3 comprises 14 residues. The CDR3 DNA sequence: TGTGCCAGCGGACCTCAGACAGGGTGGGATGGCTACACCTTC. It codes for CASGPQTGWDGYTF.

The V gene is TRBV4-2, the J gene TRBJ2-3, with a weak D call TRBD2 (5 bases). The CDR3 contains 17 residues. The V gene lost 4 bases and the J gene lost 0 bases, with 17 bases spanning the gap. Per germline, CDR1 LGHNA and CDR2 YNFKEQ. CDR3 amino acids: CASSLYGGGDSTDTQYF. The CDR3 nucleotides read TGTGCCAGCAGCCTCTACGGAGGTGGAGATAGCACAGATACGCAGTATTTT.

V is TRBV4-3 and J is TRBJ1-2, with D possibly TRBD1 on 6 matching bases. Trimming shortened V by 1 base and J by 6 bases, and 15 bases separated the two germline ends. This CDR3 comprises 15 residues. The germline CDR1 and CDR2 sequences are LGHNA and YSLEER. CDR3 residues: CASSQAPGAVNGYTF. CDR3 DNA sequence: TGCGCCAGCAGCCAAGCACCAGGGGCCGTAAATGGCTACACCTTC.

The V call is TRBV12-3 or TRBV12-4, the J call TRBJ2-1, with 7 bases identical to TRBD1. V shed 4 bases and J 4 bases; nucleotides not matched to a gene: 1. The CDR3 covers 13 residues. The CDR3 loop reads CASSSQGYNEQFF. The CDR3 nucleotides are TGTGCCAGCAGTTCACAGGGGTACAATGAGCAGTTCTTC.

This chain joins TRBV12-5 and TRBJ2-7; 9 nucleotides line up with TRBD1. Germline-derived CDR1 and CDR2 are LGHNT and FRNRAP. The J segment lost 2 bases and the V segment lost 2 bases, leaving 10 bases of the junction unmatched. CDR3 size: 17 residues. The CDR3 here is CASGLSTGGQIAYEQYF. CDR3 sequence (DNA): TGTGCTAGTGGTTTGTCCACAGGGGGCCAAATCGCCTACGAGCAGTACTTC.

This clone turned up a few times. This chain links TRBV7-9 with TRBJ2-7, with D possibly matching TRBD1 (6 bases). Trimming took 2 bases from V and 0 from J, leaving 11 bases between them. Germline CDR1 is SEHNR and CDR2 is FQNEAQ (reference sequence). The CDR3 contains 15 residues. The CDR3 nucleotides read TGTGCCAGCAGCTTACACACAGGGAGCTCCTACGAGCAGTACTTC. It specifies CASSLHTGSSYEQYF.

V is TRBV19 and J is TRBJ2-7; the D gene is possibly TRBD2 (5 bases). Germline V gene sequence: CDR1 LNHDA, CDR2 SQIVND (reference sequence). Trimming removed 3 bases at V and 1 base at J, with 19 bases between. The CDR3 runs to 17 residues. CDR3 region: CASSIGPPGVGSYEQYF. The CDR3 coding sequence is TGTGCCAGTAGTATCGGCCCCCCCGGGGTAGGGTCCTACGAGCAGTACTTC.

This clone was observed once. Other nucleotide sequences in the sample specify the same CDR3. The chain has TRBV27 and TRBJ2-2, with D possibly matching TRBD2 (6 bases). The CDR3 is 15 residues long. The germline V and J ends were trimmed by 2 bases and 3 bases, with 10 bases remaining between them. From germline, CDR1 is MNHEY and CDR2 SMNVEV (reference sequence). The CDR3 DNA is TGTGCCAGCAGTTTAGGGGGGTGGGACACCGGGGAGCTGTTTTTT. It translates to CASSLGGWDTGELFF.

V is TRBV27 and J is TRBJ2-1; tentative D call: TRBD1 (5 bases). The germline gives CDR1 MNHEY, CDR2 SMNVEV (reference sequence). Trimming pared 11 bases from V and 2 bases from J, leaving 19 bases between. The CDR3 contains 15 residues. CDR3 nucleotides: TGTGCCTCCTCAGGGCTTAGTCCTCCCTACAATGAGCAGTTCTTC. Translating it yields CASSGLSPPYNEQFF.

The gene calls are TRBV6-5 and TRBJ2-7; 9 bases line up with TRBD2. The CDR3 spans 15 residues. V lost 5 bases and J lost 7; bases outside the gene matches: 12. Germline V gives CDR1 MNHEY, CDR2 SVGAGI. The CDR3 loop is CASSRRGGRAGEQYF. The DNA of the CDR3 is TGTGCCAGCAGTCGCCGCGGCGGGAGGGCCGGGGAGCAGTACTTC.

The chain carries TRBV21-1 and TRBJ1-2; the table's D gene call, TRBD1, was not cross checked with the DNA. TRBV21-1 represents a pseudogene. The CDR3 is 15 amino acids. CDR3 nucleotide sequence: TGTGCCAGCAGCAAAGAGACCGACAGCGCTTATGGCTACACCTTC. It yields the protein CASSKETDSAYGYTF.